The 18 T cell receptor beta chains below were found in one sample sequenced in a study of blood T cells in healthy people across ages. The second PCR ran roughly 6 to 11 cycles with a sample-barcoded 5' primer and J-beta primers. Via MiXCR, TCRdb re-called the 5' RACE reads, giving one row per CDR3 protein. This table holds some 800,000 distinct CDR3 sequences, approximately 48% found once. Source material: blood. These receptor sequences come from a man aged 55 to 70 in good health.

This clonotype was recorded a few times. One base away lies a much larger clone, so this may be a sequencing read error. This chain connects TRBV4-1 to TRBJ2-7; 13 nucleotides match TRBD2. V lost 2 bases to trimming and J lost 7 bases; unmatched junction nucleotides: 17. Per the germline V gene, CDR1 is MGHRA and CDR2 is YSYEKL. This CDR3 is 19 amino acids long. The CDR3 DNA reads TGCGCCAGCAGCCAATTACTAGCGGGGGGGCCTCGCACCTACAATGAGCAGTACTTC. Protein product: CASSQLLAGGPRTYNEQYF.

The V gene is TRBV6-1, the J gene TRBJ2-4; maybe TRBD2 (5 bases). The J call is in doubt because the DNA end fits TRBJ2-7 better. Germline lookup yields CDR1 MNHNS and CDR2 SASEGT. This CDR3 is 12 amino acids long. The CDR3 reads CASREAGYEQYF. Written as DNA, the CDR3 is TGTGCCAGCAGGGAGGCTGGGTACGAGCAGTACTTC.

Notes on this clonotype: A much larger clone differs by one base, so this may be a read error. The CDR3 DNA is TGTGCCGGCAGTTACGGAGGGGGCTTCGTCGGGGAGCTGTTTTTT. Translation: CAGSYGGGFVGELFF. The chain joins TRBV6-2 or TRBV6-3 to TRBJ2-2, with D possibly matching TRBD1 (7 bases). CDR1 is MNHEY and CDR2 is SVGEGT in the germline V gene. The CDR3 extends over 15 amino acids.

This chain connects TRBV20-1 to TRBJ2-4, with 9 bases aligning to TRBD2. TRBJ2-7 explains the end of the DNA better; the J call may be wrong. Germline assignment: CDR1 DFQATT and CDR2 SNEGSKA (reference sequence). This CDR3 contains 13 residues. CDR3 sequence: CSATGTSNGEQYF. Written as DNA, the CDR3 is TGCAGTGCTACCGGGACTAGCAACGGCGAGCAGTACTTC.

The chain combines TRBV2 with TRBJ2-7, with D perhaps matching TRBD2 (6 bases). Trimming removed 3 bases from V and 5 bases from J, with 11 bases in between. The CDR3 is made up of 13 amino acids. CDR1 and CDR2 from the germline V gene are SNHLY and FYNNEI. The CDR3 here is CASSDGTSDEQYF. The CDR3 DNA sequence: TGTGCCAGCAGTGACGGGACTTCGGACGAGCAGTACTTC.

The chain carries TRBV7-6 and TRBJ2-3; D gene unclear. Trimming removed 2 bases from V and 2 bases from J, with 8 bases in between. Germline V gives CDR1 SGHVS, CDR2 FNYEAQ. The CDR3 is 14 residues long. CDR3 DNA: TGTGCCAGCAGCTTAAGCAGTTTCACAGATACGCAGTATTTT. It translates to CASSLSSFTDTQYF.

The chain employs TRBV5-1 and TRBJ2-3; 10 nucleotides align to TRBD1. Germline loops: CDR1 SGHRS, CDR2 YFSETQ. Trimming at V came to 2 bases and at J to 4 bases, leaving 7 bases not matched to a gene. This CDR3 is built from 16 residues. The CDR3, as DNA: TGCGCCAGCAGCTTAATAGGGACAGGGGCCCCAGATACGCAGTATTTT. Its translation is CASSLIGTGAPDTQYF.

The CDR3 loop reads CASSLRITQGARETQYF. CDR3 DNA sequence: TGTGCCAGCAGTTTACGGATTACTCAGGGGGCGCGGGAGACCCAGTACTTC. J is TRBJ2-7 and V is TRBV6-5; 8 bases line up with TRBD1. The J call is in doubt because the DNA end fits TRBJ2-5 better. Germline V gene sequence: CDR1 MNHEY, CDR2 SVGAGI. CDR3 length: 17 amino acids.

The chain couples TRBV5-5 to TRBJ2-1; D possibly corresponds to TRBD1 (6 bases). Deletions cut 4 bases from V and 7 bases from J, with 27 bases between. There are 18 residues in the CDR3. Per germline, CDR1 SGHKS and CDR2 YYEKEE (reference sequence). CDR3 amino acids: CASSPRALTGLGTNEQFF. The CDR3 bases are TGTGCCAGCAGCCCGAGGGCATTAACAGGGTTGGGCACAAATGAGCAGTTCTTC.

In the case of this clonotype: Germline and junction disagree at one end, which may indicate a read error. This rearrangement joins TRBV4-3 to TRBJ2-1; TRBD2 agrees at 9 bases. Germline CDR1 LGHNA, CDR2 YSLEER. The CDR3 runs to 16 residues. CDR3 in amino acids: CASSQEASGEYNERFF. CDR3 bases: TGCGCCAGCAGCCAAGAGGCTAGCGGGGAATACAATGAGCGGTTCTTC.

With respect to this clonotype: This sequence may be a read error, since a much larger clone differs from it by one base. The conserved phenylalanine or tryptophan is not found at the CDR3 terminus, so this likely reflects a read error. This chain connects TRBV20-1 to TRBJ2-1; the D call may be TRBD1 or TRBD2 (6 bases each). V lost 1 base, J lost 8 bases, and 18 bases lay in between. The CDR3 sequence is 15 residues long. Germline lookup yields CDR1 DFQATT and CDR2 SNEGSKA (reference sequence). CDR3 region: CSARAFGRGLDEQFL. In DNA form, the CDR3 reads TGCAGTGCTAGAGCCTTCGGCCGGGGGCTTGATGAGCAGTTCTTA.

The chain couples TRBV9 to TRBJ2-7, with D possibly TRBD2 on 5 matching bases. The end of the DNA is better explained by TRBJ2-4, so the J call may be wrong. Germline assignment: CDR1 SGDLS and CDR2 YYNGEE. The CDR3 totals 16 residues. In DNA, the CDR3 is TGTGCCAGCAGCGTAAACGGGGATAAAGCCAAAAACATTCAGTACTTC. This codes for CASSVNGDKAKNIQYF.

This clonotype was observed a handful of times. The CDR3 spells CASSPQGGARSYTF. In DNA, the CDR3 is TGTGCCAGCAGCCCTCAAGGGGGAGCGAGGAGCTACACCTTC. The rearrangement links TRBV5-6 to TRBJ1-2; maybe TRBD1 (6 bases). V was shortened by 4 bases and J by 9 bases, with 19 bases between the two germline ends. The CDR3 length is 14 residues. CDR1 is SGHDT, CDR2 YYEEEE, per germline.

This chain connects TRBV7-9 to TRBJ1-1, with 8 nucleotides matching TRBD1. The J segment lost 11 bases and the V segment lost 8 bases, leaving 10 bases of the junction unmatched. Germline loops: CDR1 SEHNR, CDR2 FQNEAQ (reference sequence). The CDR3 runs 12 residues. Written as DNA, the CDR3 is TGTGCCAGCCGGACCGACAGGGGACGGGCTTTCTTT. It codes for CASRTDRGRAFF.

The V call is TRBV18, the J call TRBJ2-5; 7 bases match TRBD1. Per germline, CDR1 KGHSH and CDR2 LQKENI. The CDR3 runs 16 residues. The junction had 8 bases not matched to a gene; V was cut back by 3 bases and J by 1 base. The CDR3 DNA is TGTGCCAGCTCACCTGGTCAGGGGGTTTTCCAAGAGACCCAGTACTTC. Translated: CASSPGQGVFQETQYF.

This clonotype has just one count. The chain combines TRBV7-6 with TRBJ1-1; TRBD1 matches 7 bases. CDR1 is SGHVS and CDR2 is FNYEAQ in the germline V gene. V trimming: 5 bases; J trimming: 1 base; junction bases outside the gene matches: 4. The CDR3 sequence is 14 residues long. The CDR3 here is CASSPGQWNTEAFF. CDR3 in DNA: TGTGCCAGCAGCCCGGGACAGTGGAACACTGAAGCTTTCTTT.

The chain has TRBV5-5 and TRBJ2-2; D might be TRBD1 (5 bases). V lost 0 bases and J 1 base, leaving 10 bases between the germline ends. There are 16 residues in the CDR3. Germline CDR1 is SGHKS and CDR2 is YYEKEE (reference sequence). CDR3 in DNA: TGTGCCAGCAGCTTGGTACAGGCACTGAACACCGGGGAGCTGTTTTTT. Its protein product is CASSLVQALNTGELFF.

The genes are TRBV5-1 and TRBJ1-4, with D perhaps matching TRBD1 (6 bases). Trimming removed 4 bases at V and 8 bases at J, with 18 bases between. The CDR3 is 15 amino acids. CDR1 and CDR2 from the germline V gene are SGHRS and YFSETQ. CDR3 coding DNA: TGCGCCAGCAGCGAAACAGGGAGTATAGACGAAAAACTGTTTTTT. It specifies CASSETGSIDEKLFF.